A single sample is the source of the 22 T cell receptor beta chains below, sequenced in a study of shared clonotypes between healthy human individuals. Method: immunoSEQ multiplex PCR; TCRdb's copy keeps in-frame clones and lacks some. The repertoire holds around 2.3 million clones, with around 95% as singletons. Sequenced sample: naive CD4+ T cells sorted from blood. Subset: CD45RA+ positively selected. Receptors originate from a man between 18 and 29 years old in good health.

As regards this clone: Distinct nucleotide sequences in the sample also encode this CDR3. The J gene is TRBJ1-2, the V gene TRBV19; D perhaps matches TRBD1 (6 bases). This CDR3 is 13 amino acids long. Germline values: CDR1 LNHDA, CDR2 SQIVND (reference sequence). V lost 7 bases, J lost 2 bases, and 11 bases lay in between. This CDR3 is CASTGTPNYGYTF. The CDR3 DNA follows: TGTGCCAGTACGGGGACACCGAACTATGGCTACACCTTC.

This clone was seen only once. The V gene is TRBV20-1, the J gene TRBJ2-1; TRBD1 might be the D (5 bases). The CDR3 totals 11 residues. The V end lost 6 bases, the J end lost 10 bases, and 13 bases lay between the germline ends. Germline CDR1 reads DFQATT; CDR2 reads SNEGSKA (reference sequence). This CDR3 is CSAPAWGEQFF. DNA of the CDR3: TGCAGTGCCCCCGCGTGGGGCGAGCAGTTCTTC.

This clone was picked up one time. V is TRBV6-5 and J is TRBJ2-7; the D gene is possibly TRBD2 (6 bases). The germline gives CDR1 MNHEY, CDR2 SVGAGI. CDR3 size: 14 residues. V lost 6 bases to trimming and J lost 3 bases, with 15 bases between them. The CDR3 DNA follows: TGTGCCAGCAGCCGGGGGAATAGGGACTACGAGCAGTACTTC. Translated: CASSRGNRDYEQYF.

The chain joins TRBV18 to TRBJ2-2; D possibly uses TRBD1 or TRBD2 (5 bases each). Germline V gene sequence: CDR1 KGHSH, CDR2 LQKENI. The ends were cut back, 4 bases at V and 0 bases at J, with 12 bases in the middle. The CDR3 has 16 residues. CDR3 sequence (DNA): TGTGCCAGCTCACATCTCGGGACGCCGAACACCGGGGAGCTGTTTTTT. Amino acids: CASSHLGTPNTGELFF. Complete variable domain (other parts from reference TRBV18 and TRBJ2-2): NAGVMQNPRHLVRRRGQEARLRCSPMKGHSHVYWYRQLPEEGLKFMVYLQKENIIDESGMPKERFSAEFPKEGPSILRIQQVVRGDSAAYFCASSHLGTPNTGELFFGEGSRLTVL.

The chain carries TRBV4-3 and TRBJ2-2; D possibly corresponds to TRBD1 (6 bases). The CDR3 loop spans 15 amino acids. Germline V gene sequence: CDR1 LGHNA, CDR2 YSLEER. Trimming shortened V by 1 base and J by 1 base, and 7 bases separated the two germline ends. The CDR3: CASSQGTENTGELFF. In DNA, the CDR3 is TGCGCCAGCAGCCAAGGGACAGAGAACACCGGGGAGCTGTTTTTT.

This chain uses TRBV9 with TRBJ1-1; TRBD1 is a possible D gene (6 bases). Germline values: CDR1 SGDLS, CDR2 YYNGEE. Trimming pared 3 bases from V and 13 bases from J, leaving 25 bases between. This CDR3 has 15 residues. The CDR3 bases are TGTGCCAGCAGCGCGGTCGGGGGCGCTGGGTCTGTCGTTTTCTTT. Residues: CASSAVGGAGSVVFF. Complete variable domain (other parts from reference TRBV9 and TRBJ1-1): DSGVTQTPKHLITATGQRVTLRCSPRSGDLSVYWYQQSLDQGLQFLIQYYNGEERAKGNILERFSAQQFPDLHSELNLSSLELGDSALYFCASSAVGGAGSVVFFGQGTRLTVV.

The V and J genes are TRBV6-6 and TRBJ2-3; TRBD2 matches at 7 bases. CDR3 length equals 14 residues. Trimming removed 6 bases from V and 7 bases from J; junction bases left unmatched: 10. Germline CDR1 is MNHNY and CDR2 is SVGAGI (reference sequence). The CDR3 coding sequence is TGTGCCAGCAGCCCCTCAGGGACTACAAATACGCAGTATTTT. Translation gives CASSPSGTTNTQYF.

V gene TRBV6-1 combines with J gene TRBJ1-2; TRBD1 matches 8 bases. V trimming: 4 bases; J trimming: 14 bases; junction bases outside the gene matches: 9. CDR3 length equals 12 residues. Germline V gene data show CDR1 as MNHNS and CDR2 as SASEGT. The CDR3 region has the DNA TGTGCCAGCAGTGGGGGACAGGTAGTCGGGACCTTC. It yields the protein CASSGGQVVGTF.

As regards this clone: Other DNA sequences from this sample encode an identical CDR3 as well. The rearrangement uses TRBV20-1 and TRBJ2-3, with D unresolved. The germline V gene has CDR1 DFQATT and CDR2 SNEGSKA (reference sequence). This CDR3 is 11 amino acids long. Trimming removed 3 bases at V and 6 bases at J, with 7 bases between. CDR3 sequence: CSASLADTQYF. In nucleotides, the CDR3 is TGCAGTGCTAGTCTTGCCGATACGCAGTATTTT.

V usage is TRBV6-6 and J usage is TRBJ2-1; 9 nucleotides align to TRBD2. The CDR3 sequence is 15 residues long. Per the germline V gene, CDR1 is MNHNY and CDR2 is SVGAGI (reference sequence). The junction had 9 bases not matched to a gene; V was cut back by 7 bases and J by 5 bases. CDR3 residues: CASNGGGGPHNEQFF. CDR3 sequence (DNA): TGTGCCAGCAATGGCGGGGGGGGGCCACACAATGAGCAGTTCTTC.

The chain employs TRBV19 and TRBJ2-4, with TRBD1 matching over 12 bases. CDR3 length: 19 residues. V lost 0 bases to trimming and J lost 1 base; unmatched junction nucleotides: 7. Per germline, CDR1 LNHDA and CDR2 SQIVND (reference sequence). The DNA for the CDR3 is TGTGCCAGTAGTATAGAGGGACAGGGGGCCCTTTTGGCCAAAAACATTCAGTACTTC. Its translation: CASSIEGQGALLAKNIQYF.

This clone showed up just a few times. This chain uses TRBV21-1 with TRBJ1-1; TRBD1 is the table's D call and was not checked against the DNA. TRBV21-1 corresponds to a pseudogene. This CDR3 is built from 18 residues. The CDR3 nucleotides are TGTGCCAGCAGCGCACACCGCCGGGACAGGGGGCACAATGGGGAAGCTTTCTTT. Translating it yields CASSAHRRDRGHNGEAFF.

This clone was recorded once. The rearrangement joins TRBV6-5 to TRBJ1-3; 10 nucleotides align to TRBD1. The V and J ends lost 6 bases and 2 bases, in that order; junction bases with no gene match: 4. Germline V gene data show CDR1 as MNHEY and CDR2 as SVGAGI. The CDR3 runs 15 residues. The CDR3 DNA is TGTGCCAGCAGCAGCGGGACAGGGGCTGGAAACACCATATATTTT. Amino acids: CASSSGTGAGNTIYF.

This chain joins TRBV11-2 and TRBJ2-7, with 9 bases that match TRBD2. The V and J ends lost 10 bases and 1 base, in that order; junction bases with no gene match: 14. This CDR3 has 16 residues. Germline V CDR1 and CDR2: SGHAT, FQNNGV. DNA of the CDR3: TGTGCCACACATCAGCGGGGGCGGGAGGGTTCCTACGAGCAGTACTTC. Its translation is CATHQRGREGSYEQYF.

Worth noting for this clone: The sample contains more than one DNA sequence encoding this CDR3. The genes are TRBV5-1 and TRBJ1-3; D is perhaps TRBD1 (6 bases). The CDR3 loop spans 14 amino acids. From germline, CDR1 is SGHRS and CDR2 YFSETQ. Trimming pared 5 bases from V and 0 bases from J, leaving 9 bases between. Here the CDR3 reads CASRQGSSGNTIYF. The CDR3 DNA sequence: TGCGCCAGCAGACAGGGTAGCTCTGGAAACACCATATATTTT.

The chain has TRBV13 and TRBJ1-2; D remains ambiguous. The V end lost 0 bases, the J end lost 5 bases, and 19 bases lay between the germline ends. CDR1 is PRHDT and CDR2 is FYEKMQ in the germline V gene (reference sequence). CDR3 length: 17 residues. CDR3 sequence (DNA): TGTGCCAGCAGCTTAGGCGGTCAGGCTGGCGGTTGGTATGGCTACACCTTC. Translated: CASSLGGQAGGWYGYTF.

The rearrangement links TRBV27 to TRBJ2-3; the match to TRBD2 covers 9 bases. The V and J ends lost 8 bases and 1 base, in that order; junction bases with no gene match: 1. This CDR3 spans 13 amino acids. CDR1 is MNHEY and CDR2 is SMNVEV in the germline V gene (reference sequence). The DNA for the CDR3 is TGTGCCAGCCAGCGGGAGGGCACAGATACGCAGTATTTT. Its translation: CASQREGTDTQYF.

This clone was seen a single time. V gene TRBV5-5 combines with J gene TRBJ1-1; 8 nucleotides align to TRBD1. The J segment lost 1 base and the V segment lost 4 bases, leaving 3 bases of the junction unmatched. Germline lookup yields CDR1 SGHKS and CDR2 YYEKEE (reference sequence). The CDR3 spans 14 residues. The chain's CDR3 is CASSRTGQNTEAFF. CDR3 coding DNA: TGTGCCAGCAGCCGGACAGGGCAGAACACTGAAGCTTTCTTT.

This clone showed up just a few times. The chain's CDR3 is CASSPSSLGTSYEQYF. CDR3 in DNA: TGTGCCAGCAGTCCCTCGAGCCTCGGGACCTCCTACGAGCAGTACTTC. This chain uses TRBV28 with TRBJ2-7; D possibly uses TRBD1 or TRBD2 (5 bases each). Trimming pared 5 bases from V and 0 bases from J, leaving 17 bases between. Looked up from germline, CDR1 is MDHEN and CDR2 is SYDVKM. The CDR3 has 16 amino acids.

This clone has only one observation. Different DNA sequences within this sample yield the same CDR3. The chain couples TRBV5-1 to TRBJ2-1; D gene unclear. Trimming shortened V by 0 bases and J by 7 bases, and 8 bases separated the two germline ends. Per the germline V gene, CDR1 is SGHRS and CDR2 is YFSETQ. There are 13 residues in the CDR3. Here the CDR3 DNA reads TGCGCCAGCAGCTTGGTGCCTGGGAATGAGCAGTTCTTC. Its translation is CASSLVPGNEQFF. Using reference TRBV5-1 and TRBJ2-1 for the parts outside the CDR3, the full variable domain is KAGVTQTPRYLIKTRGQQVTLSCSPISGHRSVSWYQQTPGQGLQFLFEYFSETQRNKGNFPGRFSGRQFSNSRSEMNVSTLELGDSALYLCASSLVPGNEQFFGPGTRLTVL.

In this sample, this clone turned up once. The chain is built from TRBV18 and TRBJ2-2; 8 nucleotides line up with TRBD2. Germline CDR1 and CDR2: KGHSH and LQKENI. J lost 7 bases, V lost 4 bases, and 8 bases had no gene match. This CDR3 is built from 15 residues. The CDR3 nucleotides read TGTGCCAGCTCACGACTACCCACTAGCGGCGGGGAGCTGTTTTTT. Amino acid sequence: CASSRLPTSGGELFF.

The CDR3 bases are TGTGCCAGCAGCTTTATCTGGGGCACTGAAGCTTTCTTT. This gives the protein CASSFIWGTEAFF. V usage is TRBV5-6 and J usage is TRBJ1-1; D unclear. V gave up 2 bases and J gave up 4 bases, with 9 bases separating them. Germline V gene lookup returns CDR1 SGHDT and CDR2 YYEEEE. The CDR3 spans 13 residues.